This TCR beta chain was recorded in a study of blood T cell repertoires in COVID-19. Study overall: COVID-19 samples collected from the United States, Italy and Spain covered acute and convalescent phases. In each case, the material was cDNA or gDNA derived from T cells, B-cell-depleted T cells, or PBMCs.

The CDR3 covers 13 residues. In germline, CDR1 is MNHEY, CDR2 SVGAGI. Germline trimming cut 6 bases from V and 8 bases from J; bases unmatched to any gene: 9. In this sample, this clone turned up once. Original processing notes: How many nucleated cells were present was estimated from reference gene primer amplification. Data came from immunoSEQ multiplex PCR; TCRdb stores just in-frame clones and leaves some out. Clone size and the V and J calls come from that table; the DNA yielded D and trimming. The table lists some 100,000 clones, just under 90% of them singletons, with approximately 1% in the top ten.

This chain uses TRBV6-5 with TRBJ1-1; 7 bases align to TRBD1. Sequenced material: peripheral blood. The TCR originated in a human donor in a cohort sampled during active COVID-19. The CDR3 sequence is CASSYRGLLEAFF. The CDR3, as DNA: TGTGCCAGCAGCTACAGGGGTCTCCTAGAAGCTTTCTTT.